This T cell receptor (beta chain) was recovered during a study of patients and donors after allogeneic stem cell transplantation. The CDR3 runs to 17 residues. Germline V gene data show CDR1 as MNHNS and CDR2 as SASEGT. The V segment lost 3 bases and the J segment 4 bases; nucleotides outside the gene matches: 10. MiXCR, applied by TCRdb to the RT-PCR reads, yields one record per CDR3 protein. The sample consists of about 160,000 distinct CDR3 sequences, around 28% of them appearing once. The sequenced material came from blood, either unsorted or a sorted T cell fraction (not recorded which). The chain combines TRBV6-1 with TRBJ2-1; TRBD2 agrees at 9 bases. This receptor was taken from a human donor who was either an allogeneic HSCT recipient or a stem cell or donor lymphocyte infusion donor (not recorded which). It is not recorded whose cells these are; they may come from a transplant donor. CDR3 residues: CASSEIAGGFPYNEQFF. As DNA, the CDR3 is TGTGCCAGCAGTGAGATTGCGGGAGGGTTCCCTTACAATGAGCAGTTCTTC.